This T cell receptor (beta chain) was observed in a study of cytomegalovirus exposure and HLA in healthy donors (dated by TCRdb to about 2017). Describing the broader study: According to an earlier analysis of 550 to 700 of the donors, about 179 million T cells yielded some 110 million unique TCR beta sequences and around 280 Gb of sequence data. Approximately 310 gigabases of sequencing data and tens of millions of unique TCR sequences made up an early release that covered several hundred HLA-typed donors. Of the roughly 400 genotyped donors, 75% to 85% were placed in the genetic ancestry cluster associated with self-reported Caucasian donors. The study was designed to test whether signatures of past pathogen exposure could be identified by cataloging public T cell receptors. The study used immunosequencing to profile the T cell repertoires of several hundred subjects and linked those repertoires to cytomegalovirus serostatus. Along with the approximately 650-subject first cohort, a separate validation cohort of over a hundred different subjects was used. To predict cytomegalovirus infection status, the study combined high-throughput TCR immunosequencing, statistical association of individual TCRs with disease status, and machine learning. To study patterns of TCR occurrence, a later analysis re-analyzed previously published TCR beta repertoires from 700 or so donors and added high-resolution HLA genotyping. Rather than using new phenotypic data, the later analysis identified candidate immune exposures from TCR beta sequences and from how often those sequences occurred across donors. In an earlier analysis of roughly 540 of the donors, high-throughput TCR beta sequencing was used to judge whether each TCR beta V gene segment behaved as functional or pseudogenic. Donor age, sex, ethnicity and CMV serostatus were collected together with the repertoire data. Genome-wide SNP genotypes for about 55% of the 666 donors were used in a later genetic analysis, which treated that subset as a discovery cohort. Every discovery cohort repertoire had been produced on one sequencing platform. HLA typing covered class I and class II loci at four-digit resolution. The number of typed donors differed by locus: about 629-630 for A, B, C, DRB1 and DQB1; approximately 520 for DQA1; 600 to 610 for DPA1; and 400 to 480 for DPB1. A handful of DR-DQ haplotypes were handled as single units for association and clustering because linkage in the cohort was strong. On average, 235,054 unique TCR beta nucleotide sequences were sequenced per donor among a few hundred genotyped donors of the cohort, with around 19% of those sequences being non-productive.

A remark on this clone: Its antigen is not yet known. Within one base of it there is no much larger clone, and no base qualities were kept.

The library was prepared using the immunoSEQ multiplex PCR assay. A mixture of 60 forward primers for TCR Vbeta segments and 13 reverse primers for TCR Jbeta segments was used in the multiplex PCR. The CDR3 region of rearranged TCR beta genes was amplified from genomic DNA with a multiplex PCR assay. On the Illumina HiSeq System, the amplified TCR beta libraries were sequenced as 87-base-pair reads. Concerning the study's data processing: A later analysis counted some 74 million unique TCR beta chains across the 500 to 850 repertoires, and roughly 10 million of these chains were shared by at least two donors. Raw reads were error-corrected and collapsed into unique sequences with a nearest-neighbor algorithm that merged closely related sequences to remove PCR and sequencing errors. V, D and J gene segments were assigned by aligning CDR3 sequences to IMGT reference sequences. For a sequence to be retained, a match of at least six nucleotides to both a V gene segment and a J gene segment was required. A rearrangement was called productive if the CDR3 had no stop codons and remained in frame with V and J, and every other rearrangement was called non-productive. Following IMGT convention, CDR3 was defined as the stretch from the second conserved V-encoded cysteine to the conserved J-encoded phenylalanine. The earlier analysis of a few hundred of the donors excluded sequences that lacked an unambiguous match to a single V gene segment. In an earlier analysis of 450 to 750 of the donors, a V segment was called functional when productive rearrangements were above 56.7%, and segregating when the standard deviation between donors exceeded 5%. To diagnose cytomegalovirus status from the catalog of TCR beta chain sequences, a statistical classification framework was built. V and J gene assignment, in a later analysis, came from comparing TCR nucleotide sequences with IMGT/GENE-DB human TR gene sequences. Using the TCRdist pipeline, a later analysis assigned CDR3 sequences along with most-parsimonious VDJ recombination scenarios. In a later analysis, each TCR beta chain was defined by its CDR3 amino acid sequence together with its V-gene family, and reads without a unique V-gene family were excluded. To address suspected cross-contamination and a sequencing artifact, a later analysis removed 550 to 750 highly shared, low-generation-probability nucleotide sequences. In a later analysis, a clonal expansion index was calculated for each public chain from normalized within-repertoire ranks of inferred template counts. In a later analysis, generation probabilities were computed with a VDJ recombination model fitted to out-of-frame rearrangements, and the resulting probabilities were checked against IGoR. In a later analysis, TCR-TCR, TCR-HLA and TCR-CMV co-occurrence was scored with hypergeometric tests, and a repertoire-size bias correction was applied to TCR pairs. A later analysis estimated false discovery rates by permuting HLA or CMV assignments 20 times. A later analysis grouped co-occurring TCRs with DBSCAN, adding TCRdist sequence similarity when clustering within HLA-allele-positive subsets. Repertoires with fewer than 30,000 or more than 120,000 public chains, plus five repertoires with anomalous nucleotide sharing, were excluded from co-occurrence clustering. Entries here come from immuneACCESS through TCRdb and include only in-frame sequences with V and J called. Some clones fail to appear in such tables; in the studies checked, an unresolved V gene covers under half of the shortfall, and the cause of the remainder is unknown. The DNA gave D and trimming, while V, J and clone size come from that table. The sample records 120,000 to 150,000 clones, 78% of which are singletons. 2.8% of the sample belongs to the ten largest clones.

Overall study results and their limits: A further reported finding was that TCR beta sequences accurately predicted the HLA-A and HLA-B alleles for most subjects in the first cohort. The presence/absence analyses assumed that sequencing depth was roughly uniform across donors, and that assumption may not be true. An earlier analysis of around 600 of the donors showed that most TCR beta V segments appeared in productive rearrangements either about 87% or about 30% of the time, which broadly matched IMGT annotations. In a later analysis, several top co-occurrence clusters were reported to appear linked to parvovirus B19, influenza, CMV and Epstein-Barr virus. V-gene and J-gene trimming of TCR beta chains was associated with a missense DCLRE1C variant in a later genetic analysis, and the association was replicated in an independent cohort. At a false discovery rate of 0.05, a later analysis linked 15,000 to 20,000 TCR beta sequences to specific HLA alleles. In a later analysis, most CMV-associated TCR beta chains were found to appear HLA-restricted, with HLA associations seemingly driven largely by CMV exposure. In both the original and validation cohorts, the classifier was reported to diagnose cytomegalovirus status with high specificity and sensitivity. Across donors, most TCR sequences were observed very rarely, whereas some public TCRs were present in many individuals. When HLA alleles, especially DR and DQ, strongly co-occurred, attributing TCR associations to individual alleles was difficult. A later analysis found that TCR association rates varied across HLA loci, with DRB1 alleles showing the most associated TCRs and HLA-C alleles the fewest. Because HLA typing was unavailable for some donors at each locus, only the typed subset was used in association tests. According to a later genetic analysis, donors in an Asian-associated ancestry cluster had fewer N-insertions in productive TCRs than the approximately 690-donor mean. The authors suggested that the approach could potentially be extended to other disease states and immunological phenotypes. In vitro tests confirmed that a few of the cytomegalovirus-associated TCR beta chains recognize cytomegalovirus antigens. The cohort was sequenced for TCR beta chains only, and without alpha or paired-chain data the features that could be detected were limited. The 87-base-pair reads could not distinguish some IMGT-functional V segments, including TRBV6-2 and TRBV6-3, so those segments were excluded. The earlier analysis of some 560 of the donors excluded some 15 rarely observed V segments, including chromosome 9 orphons, because counts were too low. Linkage disequilibrium might explain the correlated functional status among segregating V segments, but an unknown experimental factor could not be excluded. For the cohort, immune exposure information was limited to CMV serostatus. The sequencing pipeline was judged likely to have produced a cluster of highly shared sequence variants as a technical artifact. A total of some 180 TCR beta chains were listed by the study as associated with cytomegalovirus. Compared with equally common non-associated chains, HLA-associated TCR beta chains in a later analysis were more clonally expanded and had lower generation probabilities.

V sheds 0 bases and J sheds 0 bases, leaving 14 bases between their ends. The CDR3 sequence holds 16 residues, the cysteine and phenylalanine included. Only the CDR3 region is kept as DNA, spanning 48 bases read in frame from base 1. CDR1 and CDR2 are read off the germline V gene as SQVTM and ANQGSEA. The cohort was made up of around 720 healthy bone marrow donors. At the time of sampling, every cohort member was nominally healthy, though immune exposures that went unrecorded were likely present. The donor was CMV seronegative and belonged to the group of around 350 seronegative cohort members. A peripheral blood sample was provided by each donor, and peripheral blood mononuclear cells were used for TCR beta sequencing. The Qiagen DNeasy Blood Extraction Kit was used to extract genomic DNA from the blood cell samples.

The source of this sequence is a male donor in good health and CMV-seronegative. The chain couples TRBV29-1 to TRBJ1-1, with the identity of the D gene unclear. Sequenced material: PBMCs. The CDR3 protein is CSVEDRGEPLNTEAFF. The DNA reads as follows: TGCAGCGTTGAAGATCGGGGTGAACCCTTGAACACTGAAGCTTTCTTT.